These T cell receptor beta chains were read from a single sample in a study of T cells in Graves' hyperthyroidism and ophthalmopathy. TCRdb re-analysed the multiplex PCR reads in MiXCR, keeping a single row per CDR3 protein. The table includes 360,000 or so distinct CDR3 sequences, about 20% detected once. Sequenced input: blood. Receptors were obtained from a woman under 30 with Graves' hyperthyroidism. Both conserved end residues are part of each CDR3. D genes are given only for firm matches. Size values are once, few and many counts, or a class for expanded clones, and some rows have none.

many	TRBV7-9	15	.	TRBJ1-3	CASSLVLGSGNTIYF	TGTGCCAGCAGCTTAGTACTTGGGTCTGGAAACACCATATATTTT
many	TRBV7-9	15	.	TRBJ2-7	CASSHLGRGNYEQYF	TGTGCCAGCAGCCACCTCGGAAGAGGAAACTACGAGCAGTACTTC
many	TRBV2	12	.	TRBJ1-2	CASTRGLDGYTF	TGTGCCAGCACCCGGGGACTAGATGGCTACACCTTC
many	TRBV4-1	15	.	TRBJ1-1	CASSRAPWGNTEAFF	TGCGCCAGCAGCCGGGCGCCCTGGGGGAACACTGAAGCTTTCTTT
.	TRBV5-5	16	.	TRBJ2-2	CASSLVIIANTGELFF	TGTGCCAGCAGCTTAGTAATTATTGCGAACACCGGGGAGCTGTTTTTT
many	TRBV13	13	.	TRBJ1-1	CASSLLRNTEAFF	TGTGCCAGCAGCTTATTACGGAACACTGAAGCTTTCTTT
.	TRBV3-1	14	TRBD1	TRBJ2-7	CASSQRDRAHEQYF	TGTGCCAGCAGCCAAAGGGACAGGGCCCACGAGCAGTACTTC
.	TRBV6-5	15	.	TRBJ1-2	CASSYNRATPYGYTF	TGTGCCAGCAGTTATAACAGGGCTACTCCCTATGGCTACACCTTC
.	TRBV12-3/TRBV12-4	15	TRBD2	TRBJ2-7	CASSFGLADTYEQYF	TGTGCCAGCAGTTTCGGACTAGCGGATACCTACGAGCAGTACTTC
many	TRBV20-1	14	TRBD1	TRBJ1-3	CSARDQAGGNTIYF	TGCAGTGCTAGAGATCAGGCAGGGGGTAACACCATATATTTT
many	TRBV6-1	12	.	TRBJ1-1	CASTSQRFGAFF	TGTGCCAGCACATCTCAGCGCTTCGGAGCTTTCTTT
many	TRBV2	12	.	TRBJ2-2	CASTDNTGELFF	TGTGCCAGCACTGACAATACCGGGGAGCTGTTTTTT
.	TRBV20-1	13	TRBD1	TRBJ2-7	CSARVGTGHEQYF	TGCAGTGCTAGAGTGGGGACAGGGCACGAGCAGTACTTC
.	TRBV7-6	15	TRBD1	TRBJ1-1	CASSLEDRMNTEAFF	TGTGCCAGCAGCTTAGAGGACAGGATGAACACTGAAGCTTTCTTT
many	TRBV30	15	.	TRBJ1-2	CAWSEIGDSGYGYTF	TGTGCCTGGAGTGAGATCGGGGATTCGGGCTATGGCTACACCTTC
.	TRBV2	14	TRBD1	TRBJ1-2	CASSPGGGIGGYTF	TGTGCCAGCAGTCCAGGGGGAGGCATCGGTGGCTACACCTTC
.	TRBV4-1	19	TRBD2	TRBJ2-2	CASSQDPGLAGENTGELFF	TGCGCCAGCAGCCAAGACCCGGGACTAGCGGGAGAGAACACCGGGGAGCTGTTTTTT
many	TRBV12-3/TRBV12-4	14	TRBD2	TRBJ2-7	CASSFSGGEYEQYF	TGTGCCAGCAGTTTCAGCGGGGGGGAATACGAGCAGTACTTC
.	TRBV6-5	17	.	TRBJ1-5	CASSYGAGRVGNQPQHF	TGTGCCAGCAGTTACGGGGCAGGGAGGGTGGGCAATCAGCCCCAGCATTTT
many	TRBV12-3/TRBV12-4	15	TRBD2	TRBJ2-7	CASSSTSGGAHEQYF	TGTGCCAGCAGTTCCACTAGCGGGGGTGCCCACGAGCAGTACTTC
many	TRBV18	14	.	TRBJ1-3	CASSPGNPGNTIYF	TGTGCCAGCTCACCCGGGAATCCTGGAAACACCATATATTTT
many	TRBV7-8	13	.	TRBJ2-2	CASSLEGSGELFF	TGTGCCAGCAGCTTAGAGGGGAGTGGGGAGCTGTTTTTT
many	TRBV20-1	14	TRBD1	TRBJ1-3	CSASRGEAGNTIYF	TGCAGTGCTTCCAGGGGGGAAGCTGGAAACACCATATATTTT
many	TRBV19	14	TRBD1	TRBJ1-5	CASSIRRGDQPQHF	TGTGCCAGTAGTATTCGCAGGGGGGACCAGCCCCAGCATTTT